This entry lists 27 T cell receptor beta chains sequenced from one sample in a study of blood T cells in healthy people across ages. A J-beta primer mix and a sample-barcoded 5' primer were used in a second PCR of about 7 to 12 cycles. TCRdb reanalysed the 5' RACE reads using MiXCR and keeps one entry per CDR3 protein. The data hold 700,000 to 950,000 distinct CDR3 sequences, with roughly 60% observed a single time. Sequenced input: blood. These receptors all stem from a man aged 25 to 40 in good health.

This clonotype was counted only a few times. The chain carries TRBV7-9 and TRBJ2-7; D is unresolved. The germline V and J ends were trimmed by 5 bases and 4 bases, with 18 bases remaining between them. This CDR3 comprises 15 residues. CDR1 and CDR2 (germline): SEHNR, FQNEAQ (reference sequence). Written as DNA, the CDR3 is TGTGCCAGCAGCCCCGGCGGTGGGATGCGTTACGAGCAGTACTTC. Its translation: CASSPGGGMRYEQYF. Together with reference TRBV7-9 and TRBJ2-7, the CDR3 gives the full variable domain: DTGVSQNPRHKITKRGQNVTFRCDPISEHNRLYWYRQTLGQGPEFLTYFQNEAQLEKSRLLSDRFSAERPKGSFSTLEIQRTEQGDSAMYLCASSPGGGMRYEQYFGPGTRLTVT.

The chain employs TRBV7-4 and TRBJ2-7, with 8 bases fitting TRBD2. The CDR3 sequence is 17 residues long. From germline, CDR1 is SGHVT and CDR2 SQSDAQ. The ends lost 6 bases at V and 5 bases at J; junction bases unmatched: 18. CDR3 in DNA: TGTGCCAGCAGACCCGGGGGTAGCGGGATTTCGAGGAACGAGCAGTACTTC. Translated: CASRPGGSGISRNEQYF.

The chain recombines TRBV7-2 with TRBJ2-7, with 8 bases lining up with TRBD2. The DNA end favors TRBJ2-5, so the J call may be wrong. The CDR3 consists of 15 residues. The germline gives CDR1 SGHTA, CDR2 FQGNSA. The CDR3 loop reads CASSLDPTSVETQYF. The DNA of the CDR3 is TGTGCCAGCAGCTTGGACCCGACTAGCGTCGAGACCCAGTACTTC.

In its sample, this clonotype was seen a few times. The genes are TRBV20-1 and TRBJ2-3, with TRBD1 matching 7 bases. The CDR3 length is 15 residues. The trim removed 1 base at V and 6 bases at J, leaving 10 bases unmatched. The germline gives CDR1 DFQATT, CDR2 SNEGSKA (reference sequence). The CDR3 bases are TGCAGTGCTAGAGTACACAGGGGTCTCGGGGATACGCAGTATTTT. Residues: CSARVHRGLGDTQYF.

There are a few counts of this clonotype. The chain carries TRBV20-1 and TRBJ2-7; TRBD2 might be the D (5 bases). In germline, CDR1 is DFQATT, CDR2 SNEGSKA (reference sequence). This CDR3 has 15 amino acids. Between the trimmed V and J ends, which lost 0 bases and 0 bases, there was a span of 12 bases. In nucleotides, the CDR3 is TGCAGTGCTAGAGATCGGAGCGGACCCTCCTACGAGCAGTACTTC. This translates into CSARDRSGPSYEQYF.

Written as DNA, the CDR3 is TGTGCCAGCAGCTTAAGTAGCGGGGGTTTGGCCGGGGAGCTGTTTTTT. Translation gives CASSLSSGGLAGELFF. The chain carries TRBV7-2 and TRBJ2-2; 9 nucleotides match TRBD2. The trim removed 2 bases at V and 6 bases at J, leaving 7 bases unmatched. Germline values: CDR1 SGHTA, CDR2 FQGNSA. The CDR3 has 16 amino acids. Drawing the rest from reference TRBV7-2 and TRBJ2-2, the complete variable domain is GAGVSQSPSNKVTEKGKDVELRCDPISGHTALYWYRQSLGQGLEFLIYFQGNSAPDKSGLPSDRFSAERTGGSVSTLTIQRTQQEDSAVYLCASSLSSGGLAGELFFGEGSRLTVL.

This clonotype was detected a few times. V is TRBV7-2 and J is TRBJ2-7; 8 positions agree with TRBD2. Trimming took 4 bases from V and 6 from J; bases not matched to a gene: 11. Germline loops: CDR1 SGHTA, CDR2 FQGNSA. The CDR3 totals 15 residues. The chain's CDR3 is CASSWKRGPATEQYF. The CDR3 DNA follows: TGTGCCAGCAGCTGGAAGCGGGGGCCTGCTACCGAGCAGTACTTC.

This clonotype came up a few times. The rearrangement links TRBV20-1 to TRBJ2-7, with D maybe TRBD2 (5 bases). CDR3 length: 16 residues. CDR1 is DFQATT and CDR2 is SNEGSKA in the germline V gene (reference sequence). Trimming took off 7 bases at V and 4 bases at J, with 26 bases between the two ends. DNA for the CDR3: TGCAGTGTCCGAGGGTCAGGCGGGCCCTCTCTTTACGAGCAGTACTTC. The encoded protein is CSVRGSGGPSLYEQYF.

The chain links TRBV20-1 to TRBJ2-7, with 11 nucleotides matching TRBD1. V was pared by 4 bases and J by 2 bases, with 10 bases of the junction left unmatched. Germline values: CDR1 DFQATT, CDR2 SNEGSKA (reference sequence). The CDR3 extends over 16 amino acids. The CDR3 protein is CSATQGAGQGAYEQYF. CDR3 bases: TGCAGTGCTACTCAAGGTGCGGGACAGGGGGCCTACGAGCAGTACTTC.

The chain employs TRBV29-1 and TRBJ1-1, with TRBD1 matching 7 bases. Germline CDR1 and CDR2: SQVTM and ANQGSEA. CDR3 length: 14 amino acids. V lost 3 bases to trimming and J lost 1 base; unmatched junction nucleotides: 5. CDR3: CSVEPGGSNTEAFF. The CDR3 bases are TGCAGCGTTGAGCCAGGGGGGTCGAACACTGAAGCTTTCTTT.

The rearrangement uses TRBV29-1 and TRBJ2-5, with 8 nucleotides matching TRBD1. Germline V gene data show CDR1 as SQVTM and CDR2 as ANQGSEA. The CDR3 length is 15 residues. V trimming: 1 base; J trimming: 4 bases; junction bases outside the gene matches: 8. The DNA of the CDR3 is TGCAGCGTTGAAGGATCTCAGGGGGCTGGAGAGACCCAGTACTTC. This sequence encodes CSVEGSQGAGETQYF. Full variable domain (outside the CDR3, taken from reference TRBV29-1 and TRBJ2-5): SAVISQKPSRDICQRGTSLTIQCQVDSQVTMMFWYRQQPGQSLTLIATANQGSEATYESGFVIDKFPISRPNLTFSTLTVSNMSPEDSSIYLCSVEGSQGAGETQYFGPGTRLLVL.

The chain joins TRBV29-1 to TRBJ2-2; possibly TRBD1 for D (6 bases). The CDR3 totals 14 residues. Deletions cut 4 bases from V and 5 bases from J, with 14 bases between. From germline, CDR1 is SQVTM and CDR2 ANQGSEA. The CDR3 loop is CSVVTGSGTGELFF. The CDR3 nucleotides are TGCAGCGTTGTGACAGGTTCGGGGACCGGGGAGCTGTTTTTT.

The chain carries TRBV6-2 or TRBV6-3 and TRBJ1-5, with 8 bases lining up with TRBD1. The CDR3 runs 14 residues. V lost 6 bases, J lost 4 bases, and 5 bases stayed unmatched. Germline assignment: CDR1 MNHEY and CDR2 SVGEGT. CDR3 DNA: TGTGCCAGCAGCCGTAGACAGGGGAATCAGCCCCAGCATTTT. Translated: CASSRRQGNQPQHF.

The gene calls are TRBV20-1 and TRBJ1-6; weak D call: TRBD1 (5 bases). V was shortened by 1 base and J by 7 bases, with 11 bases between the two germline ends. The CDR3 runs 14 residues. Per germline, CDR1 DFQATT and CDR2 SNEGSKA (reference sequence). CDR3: CSARGLGGNSPLHF. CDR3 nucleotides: TGCAGTGCTAGAGGCCTGGGGGGGAATTCACCCCTCCACTTT.

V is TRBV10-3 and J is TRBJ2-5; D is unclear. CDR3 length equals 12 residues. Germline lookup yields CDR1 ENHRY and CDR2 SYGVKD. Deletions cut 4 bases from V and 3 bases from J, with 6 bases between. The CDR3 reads CAISVSEETQYF. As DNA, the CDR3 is TGTGCCATCAGTGTTTCGGAAGAGACCCAGTACTTC.

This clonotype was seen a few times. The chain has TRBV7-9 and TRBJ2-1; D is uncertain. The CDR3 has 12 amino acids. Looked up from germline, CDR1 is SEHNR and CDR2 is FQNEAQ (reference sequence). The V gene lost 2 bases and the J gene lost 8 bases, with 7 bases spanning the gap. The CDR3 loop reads CASSLKLYEQFF. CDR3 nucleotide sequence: TGTGCCAGCAGCTTAAAACTCTATGAGCAGTTCTTC.

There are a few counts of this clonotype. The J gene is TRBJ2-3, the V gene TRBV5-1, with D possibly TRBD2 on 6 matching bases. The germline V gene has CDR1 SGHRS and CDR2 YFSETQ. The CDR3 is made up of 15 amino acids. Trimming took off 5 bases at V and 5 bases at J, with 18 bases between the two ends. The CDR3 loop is CASSSGLSKGDTQYF. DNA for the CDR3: TGCGCCAGCAGTTCGGGACTGTCTAAGGGAGATACGCAGTATTTT.

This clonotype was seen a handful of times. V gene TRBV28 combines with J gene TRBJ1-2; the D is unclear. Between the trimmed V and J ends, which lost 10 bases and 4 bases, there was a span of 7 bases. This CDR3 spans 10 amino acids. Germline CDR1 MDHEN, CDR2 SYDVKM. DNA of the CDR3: TGTGCCACCCTGACCTATGGCTACACCTTC. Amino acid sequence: CATLTYGYTF.

The CDR3 spells CASSGRTGVAPDTQYF. The CDR3 bases are TGTGCCAGCAGCGGCCGGACAGGGGTAGCCCCAGATACGCAGTATTTT. This chain joins TRBV5-4 and TRBJ2-3; 9 positions match TRBD1. The CDR3 totals 16 residues. Germline lookup yields CDR1 SGHNT and CDR2 YYREEE (reference sequence). The trim removed 4 bases at V and 4 bases at J, leaving 10 bases unmatched.

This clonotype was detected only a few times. The CDR3 region is CASSGGAGPNEKLFF. In DNA, the CDR3 is TGTGCCAGCAGCGGAGGGGCGGGCCCTAATGAAAAACTGTTTTTT. This rearrangement joins TRBV7-8 to TRBJ1-4; D is possibly TRBD1 (5 bases). Germline V lookup: CDR1 SGHVS, CDR2 FQNEAQ. Trimming took 5 bases from V and 3 from J, leaving 13 bases between them. The CDR3 sequence is 15 residues long.

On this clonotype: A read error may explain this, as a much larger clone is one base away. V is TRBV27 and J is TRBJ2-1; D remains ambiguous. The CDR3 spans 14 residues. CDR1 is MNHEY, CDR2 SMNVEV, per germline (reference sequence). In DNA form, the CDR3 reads TGTGCCAGCAGTTTACAGAGCTCCTACAAGGAGCAGTTCTTC. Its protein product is CASSLQSSYKEQFF.

CDR3 protein: CASSPAYNADTQYF. The CDR3 DNA is TGTGCCAGCAGCCCGGCATACAACGCAGATACGCAGTATTTT. This chain uses TRBV7-2 with TRBJ2-3; no firm D call. V was shortened by 5 bases and J by 4 bases, with 13 bases between the two germline ends. The germline V gene has CDR1 SGHTA and CDR2 FQGNSA. CDR3 size: 14 residues.

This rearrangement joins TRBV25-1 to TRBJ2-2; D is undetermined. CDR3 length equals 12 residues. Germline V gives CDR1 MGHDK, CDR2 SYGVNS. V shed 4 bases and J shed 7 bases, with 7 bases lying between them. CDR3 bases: TGTGCCAGCAGTGCCTCCGGCGGGGAGCTGTTTTTT. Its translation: CASSASGGELFF.

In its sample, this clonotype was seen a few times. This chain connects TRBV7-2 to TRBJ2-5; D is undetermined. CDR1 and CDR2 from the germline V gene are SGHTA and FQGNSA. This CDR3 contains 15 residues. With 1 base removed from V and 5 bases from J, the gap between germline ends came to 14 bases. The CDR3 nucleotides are TGTGCCAGCAGCTTAGGGTCGTCCGGCGGCGAGACCCAGTACTTC. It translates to CASSLGSSGGETQYF.

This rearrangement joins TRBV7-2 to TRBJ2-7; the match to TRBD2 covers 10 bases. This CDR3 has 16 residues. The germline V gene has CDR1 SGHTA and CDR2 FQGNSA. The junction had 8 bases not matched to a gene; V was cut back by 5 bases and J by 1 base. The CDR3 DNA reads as TGTGCCAGCAGCCCCTTCGGGACTAGCGCTTCCTACGAGCAGTACTTC. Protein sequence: CASSPFGTSASYEQYF.

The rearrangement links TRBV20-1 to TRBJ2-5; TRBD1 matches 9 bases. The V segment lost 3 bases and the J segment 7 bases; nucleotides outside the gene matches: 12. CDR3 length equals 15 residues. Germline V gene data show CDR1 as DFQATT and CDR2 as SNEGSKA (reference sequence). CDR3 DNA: TGCAGTGCTAGGCCGGGGACAGGGTTGACGGGGACCCAGTACTTC. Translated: CSARPGTGLTGTQYF.

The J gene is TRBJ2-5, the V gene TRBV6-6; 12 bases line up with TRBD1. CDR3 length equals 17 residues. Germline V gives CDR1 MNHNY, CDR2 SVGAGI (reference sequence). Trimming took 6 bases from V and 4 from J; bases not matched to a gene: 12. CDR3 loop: CASSNWGGQGAGETQYF. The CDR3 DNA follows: TGTGCCAGCAGCAACTGGGGGGGACAGGGGGCTGGAGAGACCCAGTACTTC.